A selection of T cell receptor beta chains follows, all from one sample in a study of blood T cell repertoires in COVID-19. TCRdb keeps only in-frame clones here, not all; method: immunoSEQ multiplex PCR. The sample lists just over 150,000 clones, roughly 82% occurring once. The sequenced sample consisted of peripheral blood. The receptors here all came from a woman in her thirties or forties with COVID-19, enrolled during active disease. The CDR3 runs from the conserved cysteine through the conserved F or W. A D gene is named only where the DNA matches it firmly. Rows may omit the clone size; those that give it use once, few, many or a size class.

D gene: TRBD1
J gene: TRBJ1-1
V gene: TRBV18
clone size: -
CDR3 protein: CASSPRGTVNTEAFF
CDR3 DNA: TGTGCCAGCTCACCTCGAGGGACAGTGAACACTGAAGCTTTCTTT

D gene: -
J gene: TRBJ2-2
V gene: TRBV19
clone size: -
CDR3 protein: CASSPGSWTGELFF
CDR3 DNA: TGTGCCAGTAGCCCCGGGAGCTGGACCGGGGAGCTGTTTTTT

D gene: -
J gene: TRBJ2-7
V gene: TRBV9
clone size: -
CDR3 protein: CASSPTGTSSYEQYF
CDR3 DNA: TGTGCCAGCAGCCCGACCGGGACTTCGTCCTACGAGCAGTACTTC

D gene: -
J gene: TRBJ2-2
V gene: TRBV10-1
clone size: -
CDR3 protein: CATQYPDTDFTGELFF
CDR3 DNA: TGCGCCACCCAATATCCGGACACTGATTTCACCGGGGAGCTGTTTTTT

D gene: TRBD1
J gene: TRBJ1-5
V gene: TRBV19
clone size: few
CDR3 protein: CAIQGANQPQHF
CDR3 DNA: TGTGCCATACAGGGGGCGAATCAGCCCCAGCATTTT

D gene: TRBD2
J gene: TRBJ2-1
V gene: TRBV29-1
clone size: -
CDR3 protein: CSVDRLAGGNEQFF
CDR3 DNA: TGCAGCGTTGATAGACTAGCGGGAGGGAATGAGCAGTTCTTC

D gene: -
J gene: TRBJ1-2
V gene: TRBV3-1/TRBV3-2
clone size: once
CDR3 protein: CASSQAQDYGYTF
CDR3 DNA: TGTGCCAGCAGCCAAGCTCAGGATTATGGCTACACCTTC

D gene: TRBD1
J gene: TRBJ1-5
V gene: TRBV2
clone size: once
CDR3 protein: CASRPGTGGNQPQHF
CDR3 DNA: TGTGCCAGCAGACCCGGGACAGGGGGCAATCAGCCCCAGCATTTT

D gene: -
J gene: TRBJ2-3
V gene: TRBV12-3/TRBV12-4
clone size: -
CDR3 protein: CASSWGSTDTQYF
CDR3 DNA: TGTGCCAGCAGTTGGGGCAGTACCGATACGCAGTATTTT

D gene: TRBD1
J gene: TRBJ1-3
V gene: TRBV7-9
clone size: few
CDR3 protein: CASSRDRGGNTIYF
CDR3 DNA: TGTGCCAGCAGCCGCGACAGGGGAGGAAACACCATATATTTT

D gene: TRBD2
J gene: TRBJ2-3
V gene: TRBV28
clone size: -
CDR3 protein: CASSPYGRLAGGPDTQYF
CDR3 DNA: TGTGCCAGCAGTCCCTATGGGAGGCTAGCGGGAGGGCCGGATACGCAGTATTTT

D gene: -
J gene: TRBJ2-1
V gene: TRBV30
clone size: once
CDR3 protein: CAWSVNREQFF
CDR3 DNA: TGTGCCTGGAGTGTAAACAGGGAGCAGTTCTTC

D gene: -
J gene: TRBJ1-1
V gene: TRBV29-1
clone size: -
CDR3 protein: CSVAGGVDTEAFF
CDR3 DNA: TGCAGCGTGGCTGGGGGGGTTGACACTGAAGCTTTCTTT

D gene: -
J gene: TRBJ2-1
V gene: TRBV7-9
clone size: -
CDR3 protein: CASSLAGGHEQFF
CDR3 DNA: TGTGCCAGCAGCTTAGCGGGGGGGCATGAGCAGTTCTTC

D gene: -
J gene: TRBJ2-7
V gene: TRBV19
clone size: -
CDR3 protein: CASSIDHGRGYEQYF
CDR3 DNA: TGTGCCAGTAGTATAGATCATGGCAGGGGATACGAGCAGTACTTC

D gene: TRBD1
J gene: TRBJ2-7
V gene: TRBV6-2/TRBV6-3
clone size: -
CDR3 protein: CASSQTGTGNYEQYF
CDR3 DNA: TGTGCCAGCAGTCAGACCGGGACAGGGAACTACGAGCAGTACTTC

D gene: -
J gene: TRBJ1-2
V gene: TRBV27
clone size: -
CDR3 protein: CASSPRTGYGYTF
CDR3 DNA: TGTGCCAGCAGTCCAAGAACAGGATATGGCTACACCTTC

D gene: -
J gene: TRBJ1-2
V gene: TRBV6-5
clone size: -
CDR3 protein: CASSYGLEGNYGYTF
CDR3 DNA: TGTGCCAGCAGTTACGGGTTGGAGGGTAACTATGGCTACACCTTC

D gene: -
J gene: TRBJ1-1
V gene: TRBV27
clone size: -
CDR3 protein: CASSSLVGGEAFF
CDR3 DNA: TGTGCCAGCAGTTCTCTGGTGGGGGGTGAAGCTTTCTTT

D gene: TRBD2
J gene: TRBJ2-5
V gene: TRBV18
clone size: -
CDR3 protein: CASSPPSRGAFKTQYF
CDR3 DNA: TGTGCCAGCTCACCCCCCTCGCGGGGGGCTTTCAAGACCCAGTACTTC

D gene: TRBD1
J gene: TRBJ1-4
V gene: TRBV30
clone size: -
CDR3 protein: CAWSVRGTGTAKLFF
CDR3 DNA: TGTGCCTGGAGTGTAAGGGGAACCGGGACAGCCAAACTGTTTTTT

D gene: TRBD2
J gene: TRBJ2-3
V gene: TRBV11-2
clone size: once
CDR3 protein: CASSRTRLAGGAITDTQYF
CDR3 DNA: TGTGCCAGCAGCCGAACGAGACTAGCGGGGGGTGCAATCACAGATACGCAGTATTTT

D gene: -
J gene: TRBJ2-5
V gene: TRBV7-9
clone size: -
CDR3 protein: CASSPYRVETQYF
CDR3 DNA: TGTGCCAGCAGCCCCTACAGGGTTGAGACCCAGTACTTC

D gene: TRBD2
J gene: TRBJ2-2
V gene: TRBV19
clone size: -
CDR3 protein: CASVGLADTGELFF
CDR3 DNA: TGTGCCAGTGTGGGACTAGCGGACACCGGGGAGCTGTTTTTT

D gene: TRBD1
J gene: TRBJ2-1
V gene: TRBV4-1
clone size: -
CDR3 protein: CASSQSTGFSYNEQFF
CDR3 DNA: TGCGCCAGCAGCCAATCGACAGGGTTTTCCTACAATGAGCAGTTCTTC

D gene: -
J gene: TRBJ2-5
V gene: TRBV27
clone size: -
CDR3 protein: CASNKYSGSAQETQYF
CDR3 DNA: TGTGCCAGCAATAAATATTCGGGGTCGGCCCAAGAGACCCAGTACTTC

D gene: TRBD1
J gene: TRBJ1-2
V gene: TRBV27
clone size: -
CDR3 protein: CASSPSHRGRHGYTF
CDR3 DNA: TGTGCCAGCAGCCCTTCTCACAGGGGCCGTCATGGCTACACCTTC

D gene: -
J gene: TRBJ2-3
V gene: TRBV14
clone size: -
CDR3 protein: CASSQGGSSNTQYF
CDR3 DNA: TGTGCCAGCAGCCAAGGAGGGAGTTCAAATACGCAGTATTTT

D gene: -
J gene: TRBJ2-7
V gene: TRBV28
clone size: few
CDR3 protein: CASSIGGQEEQYF
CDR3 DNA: TGTGCCAGCAGTATTGGAGGGCAGGAAGAGCAGTACTTC

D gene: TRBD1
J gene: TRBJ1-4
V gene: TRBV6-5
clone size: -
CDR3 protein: CASSPTGTGAEKLFF
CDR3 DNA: TGTGCCAGCAGTCCGACCGGGACAGGGGCTGAAAAACTGTTTTTT